Listed here are 20 T cell receptor beta chains from one sample, sequenced in a study of shared clonotypes between healthy human individuals. Data came from immunoSEQ multiplex PCR; TCRdb stores just in-frame clones and leaves some out. The sample lists roughly 520,000 clones; 95% to 96% were seen once. Material: naive CD4+ T cells sorted from blood. Subset of the sample: CD45RA+ positively selected. The receptors were sampled from a woman in her thirties in good health.

V is TRBV19 and J is TRBJ1-1; D gene uncertain. Trimming cost V 2 bases and J 5 bases, with 18 bases left between them. CDR1 is LNHDA and CDR2 is SQIVND in the germline V gene (reference sequence). This CDR3 spans 16 amino acids. In DNA, the CDR3 is TGTGCCAGTAGTATACGCCCCCCCGGGGTAGAAACTGAAGCTTTCTTT. It codes for CASSIRPPGVETEAFF.

J is TRBJ1-3 and V is TRBV27; no clear D gene. Germline V gives CDR1 MNHEY, CDR2 SMNVEV (reference sequence). CDR3 length: 14 residues. V was cut by 2 bases and J by 0 bases, with 5 bases left in between. CDR3 loop: CASSLRSSGNTIYF. CDR3 bases: TGTGCCAGCAGTTTACGATCCTCTGGAAACACCATATATTTT.

The chain uses TRBV25-1 and TRBJ2-7, with TRBD2 as a possible D gene (5 bases). The V end lost 4 bases, the J end lost 4 bases, and 20 bases lay between the germline ends. This CDR3 is built from 16 residues. Germline loops: CDR1 MGHDK, CDR2 SYGVNS. Here the CDR3 reads CASSVRVRALGYEQYF. CDR3 nucleotide sequence: TGTGCCAGCAGTGTCCGGGTGAGGGCCCTTGGGTACGAGCAGTACTTC.

This chain joins TRBV4-1 and TRBJ1-3; 7 bases fit TRBD1. V trimming: 0 bases; J trimming: 2 bases; junction bases outside the gene matches: 7. The germline CDR1 and CDR2 sequences are MGHRA and YSYEKL. This CDR3 has 17 amino acids. The CDR3 sequence is CASSQDYMTGTGNTIYF. The CDR3, as DNA: TGCGCCAGCAGCCAAGATTACATGACAGGGACTGGAAACACCATATATTTT.

This chain uses TRBV9 with TRBJ2-3, with 10 bases matching TRBD2. The trim removed 0 bases at V and 1 base at J, leaving 11 bases unmatched. CDR1 is SGDLS, CDR2 YYNGEE, per germline. The CDR3 has 19 amino acids. CDR3 in amino acids: CASSVEVLAGSSRTDTQYF. CDR3 nucleotide sequence: TGTGCCAGCAGCGTAGAAGTACTAGCGGGGTCCTCTCGCACAGATACGCAGTATTTT.

With regard to this clone: Mismatch with germline at one junction end may stem from a read error. The CDR3 protein is CASSFQEIQYF. DNA for the CDR3: TGTGCCAGCAGCTTCCAAGAGATCCAGTACTTC. The chain is built from TRBV5-4 and TRBJ2-5; D ambiguous. The CDR3 covers 11 residues. Per the germline V gene, CDR1 is SGHNT and CDR2 is YYREEE (reference sequence).

The V call is TRBV19, the J call TRBJ1-3; TRBD1 agrees at 10 bases. The junction had 4 bases not matched to a gene; V was cut back by 5 bases and J by 0 bases. Germline-derived CDR1 and CDR2 are LNHDA and SQIVND (reference sequence). CDR3 length equals 16 residues. CDR3 protein: CASSSRDRGSGNTIYF. The CDR3 DNA is TGTGCCAGTAGTTCCAGGGACAGGGGCTCTGGAAACACCATATATTTT.

This clone was seen a single time. The rearrangement links TRBV7-3 to TRBJ2-5; 13 bases match TRBD2. Germline-derived CDR1 and CDR2 are SGHTA and FQGTGA. The CDR3 loop spans 16 amino acids. V lost 4 bases to trimming and J lost 9 bases; unmatched junction nucleotides: 11. In nucleotides, the CDR3 is TGTGCCAGCAGCTCTAGACTAGCGGGAGGACTGGAGCCCCAGTACTTC. Translated: CASSSRLAGGLEPQYF.

The gene calls are TRBV18 and TRBJ1-5; D perhaps matches TRBD1 (5 bases). This CDR3 has 15 residues. Trimming left V 0 bases short and J 4 bases short, with 10 bases between. Germline-derived CDR1 and CDR2 are KGHSH and LQKENI. CDR3 DNA sequence: TGTGCCAGCTCACCACCCGGACACCCAAATCAGCCCCAGCATTTT. This encodes CASSPPGHPNQPQHF.

This clone is a singleton in its sample. Here the CDR3 reads CASSQDRGQSSYNEQFF. In nucleotides, the CDR3 is TGCGCCAGCAGCCAAGATCGGGGCCAGAGCTCCTACAATGAGCAGTTCTTC. This rearrangement joins TRBV4-1 to TRBJ2-1; D could derive from TRBD1 or TRBD2 (5 bases each). CDR1 is MGHRA, CDR2 YSYEKL, per germline. The CDR3 runs 17 residues. Trimming cost V 0 bases and J 0 bases, with 12 bases left between them.

This clone was seen more than once but under ten times. V and J are TRBV2 and TRBJ2-7, with a tentative D call TRBD1 (6 bases). CDR1 and CDR2 from the germline V gene are SNHLY and FYNNEI. This CDR3 comprises 13 residues. V was trimmed by 5 bases and J by 5 bases, leaving 13 bases between them. CDR3 amino acids: CASSTRQVHEQYF. CDR3 in DNA: TGTGCCAGCAGTACCAGACAGGTCCACGAGCAGTACTTC.

J is TRBJ1-3 and V is TRBV19; D might be TRBD1 (6 bases). CDR1 and CDR2 (germline): LNHDA, SQIVND (reference sequence). The CDR3 length is 15 residues. V was pared by 7 bases and J by 0 bases, with 13 bases between. The DNA of the CDR3 is TGTGCCAGTAAAGGGGGGCATTTCTCTGGAAACACCATATATTTT. It specifies CASKGGHFSGNTIYF.

The DNA for the CDR3 is TGTGCCAGCAGGTCTCTGATAGTTGCTTTCTTT. It specifies CASRSLIVAFF. This chain connects TRBV7-2 to TRBJ1-1, with unresolved D. The CDR3 covers 11 residues. Germline values: CDR1 SGHTA, CDR2 FQGNSA. Trimming removed 6 bases from V and 11 bases from J, with 13 bases in between.

V gene TRBV6-6 combines with J gene TRBJ2-7, with D perhaps matching TRBD1 or TRBD2 (5 bases each). Trimming took 8 bases from V and 6 from J, leaving 20 bases between them. This CDR3 has 14 residues. The V gene's germline CDR1 is MNHNY and CDR2 SVGAGI (reference sequence). CDR3 DNA sequence: TGTGCCAGCGGACCCGGGACCGTATATGGCGAGCAGTACTTC. It specifies CASGPGTVYGEQYF.

The chain recombines TRBV11-2 with TRBJ2-1; D unresolved. Germline loops: CDR1 SGHAT, CDR2 FQNNGV. The CDR3 consists of 15 residues. Trimming left V 1 base short and J 0 bases short, with 7 bases between. CDR3 bases: TGTGCCAGCAGCTTAGGGGCACACTCCTACAATGAGCAGTTCTTC. It yields the protein CASSLGAHSYNEQFF.

As DNA, the CDR3 is TGTGCCAGCAGTGAAATCGGGACAGACCACAATCAGCCCCAGCATTTT. Translated, it gives CASSEIGTDHNQPQHF. V gene TRBV6-1 combines with J gene TRBJ1-5; 7 bases map to TRBD1. Looked up from germline, CDR1 is MNHNS and CDR2 is SASEGT. V trimming: 2 bases; J trimming: 3 bases; junction bases outside the gene matches: 7. This CDR3 contains 16 residues.

The chain combines TRBV6-6 with TRBJ2-2, with TRBD1 identical over 8 bases. The length of the CDR3 is 15 residues. J gave up 1 base and V 6 bases, and 4 bases lay outside the gene matches. Germline lookup yields CDR1 MNHNY and CDR2 SVGAGI (reference sequence). This CDR3 reads CASRAGTGNTGELFF. CDR3 in DNA: TGTGCCAGCAGGGCCGGGACAGGGAACACCGGGGAGCTGTTTTTT.

Regarding this clone: This sample also contains other DNA sequences that code for the same CDR3. The chain couples TRBV11-2 to TRBJ2-1, with TRBD2 matching 8 bases. CDR3 length: 15 residues. Germline loops: CDR1 SGHAT, CDR2 FQNNGV. With 4 bases clipped from V and 1 base from J, the junction kept 3 bases outside the gene matches. CDR3 in amino acids: CASSSTSGSYNEQFF. The CDR3 DNA reads as TGTGCCAGCAGCTCCACTAGCGGTTCCTACAATGAGCAGTTCTTC.

With respect to this clone: The same CDR3 arises from other DNA sequences in this sample as well. The chain joins TRBV5-1 to TRBJ2-5, with D uncertain. The CDR3 is made up of 13 amino acids. Trimming stripped 0 bases from V and 3 bases from J, with 6 bases between. The germline V gene encodes CDR1 SGHRS and CDR2 YFSETQ. CDR3 sequence reads: CASSLVAEETQYF. CDR3 DNA: TGCGCCAGCAGCTTGGTGGCAGAAGAGACCCAGTACTTC.

This chain connects TRBV4-1 to TRBJ2-3, with 9 bases identical to TRBD2. V shed 4 bases and J 1 base; nucleotides not matched to a gene: 6. CDR3 length: 16 amino acids. Germline lookup yields CDR1 MGHRA and CDR2 YSYEKL. CDR3 amino acids: CASSRSLAGGTDTQYF. The DNA for the CDR3 is TGCGCCAGCAGCCGAAGCTTAGCGGGGGGCACAGATACGCAGTATTTT.